This T cell receptor (beta chain) was sequenced for a study of shared clonotypes between healthy human individuals. Across the whole study: The cohort had a couple of women and a few men, ages 18 to 49. Study-level points and caveats: Rarefaction showed sorted-subset sequencing was incomplete despite large depth. Some clonotypes were shared by all four sorted-subset donors, while others were not shared. The non-shared ones had lower generation probabilities than the shared ones. Represented diversity (both genetic and exposure-history) was limited by the small number of donors.

V lost 7 bases and J lost 5, with 17 bases in between. CDR3 length equals 14 residues. CDR1 and CDR2 (germline): SNHLY, FYNNEI. Generated by immunoSEQ multiplex PCR, the TCRdb table keeps only in-frame clones and is missing some. This sample has roughly 2.2 million clones, with 85% to 95% found just once. Note on this clone: Its specificity is not known.

This sequence was found in a man between 18 and 29 years old in good health. Some clones in this sample may be carry-over from other donors' samples. The chain is built from TRBV2 and TRBJ2-5; D is possibly TRBD1 or TRBD2 (6 bases each). Sequencing used naive CD4+ T cells from PBMCs. Subset noted: CD45RA+ positively selected. The CDR3 here is CASKEGGLGETQYF. CDR3 in DNA: TGTGCCAGCAAGGAGGGGGGACTCGGGGAGACCCAGTACTTC. The variable domain in full, with the rest retrieved from reference TRBV2 and TRBJ2-5, is EPEVTQTPSHQVTQMGQEVILRCVPISNHLYFYWYRQILGQKVEFLVSFYNNEISEKSEIFDDQFSVERPDGSNFTLKIRSTKLEDSAMYFCASKEGGLGETQYFGPGTRLLVL.